This TCR beta chain was sequenced during a study of T cells in localized non-small cell lung cancer. Sequencing used immunoSEQ multiplex PCR; TCRdb keeps in-frame clones, though not all of them. The sample lists around 140,000 clones, more than 70% occurring once. Study outcomes and limitations: There were a median around 59 of the top 100 tumor clones appearing in adjacent lung.

With regard to this clone: The antigen is not known.

V lost 2 bases, J lost 1 base, and 9 bases lay in between. Germline-derived CDR1 and CDR2 are SGHTA and FQGTGA. This CDR3 spans 15 amino acids. Source: peripheral blood, taken before any cancer treatment. This chain connects TRBV7-3 to TRBJ2-1; D gene unclear. The clonotype was recovered from an older female donor with stage I lung adenocarcinoma. The CDR3 bases are TGTGCCAGCAGCTTATTGGGTGAATCCTACAATGAGCAGTTCTTC. Protein product: CASSLLGESYNEQFF.